The rows below give T cell receptor beta chains drawn from one sample of a study of OX40 agonist ivuxolimab in advanced cancers. The method was immunoSEQ multiplex PCR; TCRdb's version includes in-frame clones alone and lacks a portion of them. The sample lists approximately 6,000 clones, about 70% occurring once. The input for sequencing was CD4+ or CD8+ T cells sorted from blood, taken in a trial of the OX40 agonist ivuxolimab. These receptors all come from an adult with an advanced solid tumor such as melanoma, head and neck, liver or kidney cancer. Each CDR3 is given without its conserved first and last residue.

v_call	j_call	cdr3_aa
TRBV4-1	TRBJ2-4	ASSQDSPSGIQDIQY
TRBV6-1	TRBJ2-1	ASSDSEYNEQF
TRBV4-3	TRBJ1-4	ASSRTGTGEKLF
TRBV5-6	TRBJ2-7	ASSWGTGNFGQY
TRBV29-1	TRBJ2-7	SVEGGSSYAPY
TRBV5-4	TRBJ2-5	ASSHWDFGETQY
TRBV7-9	TRBJ2-5	ASSLATASGKETQY
TRBV15	TRBJ1-2	ATSREGGRGYT
TRBV21-1	TRBJ2-6	ASSNRTIFNSGANVLT
TRBV9	TRBJ1-1	ASSAGGSNTEAF
TRBV2	TRBJ1-4	ATTGGGGEKLF
TRBV4-1	TRBJ2-5	ASSQEGLAGGAETQY
TRBV4-1	TRBJ1-1	ASSLGGAYTEAF
TRBV19	TRBJ2-5	ASSNRPSYQETQY
TRBV10-1	TRBJ2-7	ASSGRSEQY
TRBV30	TRBJ1-2	AWSPEGDGYT
TRBV6-4	TRBJ1-5	ASRPVGQGADQPQH
TRBV30	TRBJ1-2	AWRDTGGNYGYT
TRBV9	TRBJ1-1	ASSPPPGNTEAF
TRBV5-8	TRBJ2-7	ASSLPQGSEQY
TRBV4-3	TRBJ2-3	ASSQALAGGLSGGDTQY
TRBV9	-	ASSVEPGQGSYEQY
TRBV5-6	TRBJ2-7	ASSLMVFGGYEQY
TRBV7-3	TRBJ2-4	ASSAGTSSLVGVNIQY
TRBV6-1	TRBJ1-4	ASSEGPVNEKLF
TRBV6-5	TRBJ1-1	ASSPTGNEDEAF
TRBV15	TRBJ2-7	ATSRGTSGSYEQY
TRBV5-1	TRBJ1-1	ASSLETNTEAF
TRBV27	TRBJ2-1	ASGAGGVTYNEQF
TRBV15	TRBJ2-1	ATSMGTPADEQF
TRBV4-1	TRBJ2-7	ASSPSDDYEQY
TRBV6-5	TRBJ2-5	ASSQGYPRETQY
TRBV5-1	TRBJ2-7	ASSQAASQYEQY
TRBV5-4	TRBJ2-1	ASSPGPYSYNEQF